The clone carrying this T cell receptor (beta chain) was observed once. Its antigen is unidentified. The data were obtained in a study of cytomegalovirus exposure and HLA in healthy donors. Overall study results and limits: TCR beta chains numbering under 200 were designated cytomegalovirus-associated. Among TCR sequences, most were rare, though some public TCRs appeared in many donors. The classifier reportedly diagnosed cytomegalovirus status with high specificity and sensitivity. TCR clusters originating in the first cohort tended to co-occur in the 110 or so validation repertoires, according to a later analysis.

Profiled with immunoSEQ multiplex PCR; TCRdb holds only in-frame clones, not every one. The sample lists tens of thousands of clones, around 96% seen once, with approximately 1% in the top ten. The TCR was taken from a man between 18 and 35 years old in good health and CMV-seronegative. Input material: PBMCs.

The DNA for the CDR3 is TGTGCCAGCAGACACGGGGGGCGTAAAGATACGCAGTATTTT. Amino acids: CASRHGGRKDTQYF. The chain employs TRBV11-2 and TRBJ2-3; maybe TRBD2 (7 bases). Germline V CDR1 and CDR2: SGHAT, FQNNGV. V was shortened by 6 bases and J by 5 bases, with 15 bases between the two germline ends. The CDR3 covers 14 residues.